The 27 T cell receptor beta chains below come from one sample, sequenced in a study of T cells in Graves' hyperthyroidism and ophthalmopathy. The investigators amplified TCR beta CDR3 regions from RNA transcripts. An initial round of RT-PCR targeting the TCR CDR3 relied on the HTBI primer set. TCRdb re-called the multiplex PCR reads through MiXCR, storing one row per CDR3 protein. The sample yields under 350,000 distinct CDR3 sequences, roughly 18% seen once. The specimen was blood. The origin of the receptors is a woman between 45 and 60 years old with Graves' hyperthyroidism.

This clonotype was recorded at least ten times. This chain connects TRBV3-1 to TRBJ2-1, with 10 bases matching TRBD2. The junction had 8 bases not matched to a gene; V was cut back by 5 bases and J by 4 bases. The length of the CDR3 is 16 residues. CDR1 is LGHDT and CDR2 is YNNKEL in the germline V gene (reference sequence). The CDR3 spells CASSSTTSGAYNEQFF. CDR3 sequence (DNA): TGTGCCAGCAGCTCCACTACTAGCGGGGCTTACAATGAGCAGTTCTTC.

This clonotype was counted many times. The chain employs TRBV9 and TRBJ1-1, with a tentative D call TRBD1 (5 bases). Germline-derived CDR1 and CDR2 are SGDLS and YYNGEE. Trimming took 0 bases from V and 5 from J, leaving 11 bases between them. The CDR3 extends over 14 amino acids. Here the CDR3 reads CASSVDQGLTEAFF. Written as DNA, the CDR3 is TGTGCCAGCAGCGTAGATCAGGGATTGACTGAAGCTTTCTTT.

The genes are TRBV6-1 and TRBJ1-1; weak D call: TRBD1 (5 bases). Germline CDR1 and CDR2: MNHNS and SASEGT. The CDR3 consists of 12 residues. The V end was cut by 11 bases, the J end by 4 bases, with 14 bases between. CDR3 amino acids: CAGFDSLTEAFF. In DNA, the CDR3 is TGTGCCGGGTTTGACAGTCTCACTGAAGCTTTCTTT.

This clonotype was counted ten times or more. The V call is TRBV6-5, the J call TRBJ1-1; perhaps TRBD1 as D (5 bases). CDR1 and CDR2 (germline): MNHEY, SVGAGI. This CDR3 region has 16 residues. Trimming shortened V by 0 bases and J by 3 bases, and 14 bases separated the two germline ends. CDR3 residues: CASSYSVEGDDTEAFF. The CDR3, as DNA: TGTGCCAGCAGTTACTCCGTAGAAGGGGACGACACTGAAGCTTTCTTT.

To note about this clonotype: This may come from a read error, since a much larger clone is one base off. The V call is TRBV16, the J call TRBJ2-1; 7 bases are shared with TRBD1. CDR3 length equals 15 residues. Per the germline V gene, CDR1 is KGHSY and CDR2 is FQNENV. The V segment lost 3 bases and the J segment 10 bases; nucleotides outside the gene matches: 12. DNA for the CDR3: TGTGCCAGCAGCCAGGGACAGCCCCCCTACTACGAGCAGTTCTTC. Protein: CASSQGQPPYYEQFF. The full variable domain, completed using reference TRBV16 and TRBJ2-1, is GEEVAQTPKHLVRGEGQKAKLYCAPIKGHSYVFWYQQVLKNEFKFLISFQNENVFDETGMPKERFSAKCLPNSPCSLEIQATKLEDSAVYFCASSQGQPPYYEQFFGPGTRLTVL.

The chain couples TRBV20-1 to TRBJ1-1; D is unclear. The CDR3 length is 13 residues. Germline CDR1 DFQATT, CDR2 SNEGSKA (reference sequence). The V gene lost 1 base and the J gene lost 5 bases, with 11 bases spanning the gap. CDR3 in amino acids: CSARVRAETEAFF. The DNA of the CDR3 is TGCAGTGCTAGAGTGCGGGCGGAGACTGAAGCTTTCTTT.

There are a few counts of this clonotype. The rearrangement joins TRBV12-3 or TRBV12-4 to TRBJ2-5; D gene ambiguous. Trimming stripped 6 bases from V and 1 base from J, with 12 bases between. The CDR3 is made up of 14 amino acids. Written as DNA, the CDR3 is TGTGCCAGCAGCCCCCCCCGCGGCCAAGAGACCCAGTACTTC. Encoded protein: CASSPPRGQETQYF.

This clonotype was counted at least ten times. This chain uses TRBV27 with TRBJ1-6, with D tentatively TRBD1 (5 bases). CDR1 MNHEY and CDR2 SMNVEV come from the germline V gene (reference sequence). This CDR3 has 17 residues. V was pared by 3 bases and J by 2 bases, with 14 bases between. This CDR3 reads CASSFGSGGPYNSPLHF. The CDR3 bases are TGTGCCAGCAGTTTCGGCTCGGGGGGACCCTATAATTCACCCCTCCACTTT.

The J gene is TRBJ2-3, the V gene TRBV30; 9 bases fit TRBD2. Germline trimming cut 3 bases from V and 2 bases from J; bases unmatched to any gene: 6. This CDR3 has 15 amino acids. Per germline, CDR1 GTSNPN and CDR2 SVGIG (reference sequence). The CDR3 DNA sequence: TGTGCCTGGAGCGGCCTAGCGGGATACACAGATACGCAGTATTTT. Its translation: CAWSGLAGYTDTQYF. The full variable domain, completed using reference TRBV30 and TRBJ2-3, is SQTIHQWPATLVQPVGSPLSLECTVEGTSNPNLYWYRQAAGRGLQLLFYSVGIGQISSEVPQNLSASRPQDRQFILSSKKLLLSDSGFYLCAWSGLAGYTDTQYFGPGTRLTVL.

The chain is built from TRBV9 and TRBJ2-2, with 9 bases matching TRBD2. This CDR3 is built from 16 residues. Germline V gene lookup returns CDR1 SGDLS and CDR2 YYNGEE. The trim removed 3 bases at V and 4 bases at J, leaving 7 bases unmatched. The DNA for the CDR3 is TGTGCCAGCAGCGGCGAGTTAGCGGGGGCCACCGGGGAGCTGTTTTTT. Amino acid sequence: CASSGELAGATGELFF.

This clonotype was seen more than once but under ten times. V gene TRBV6-1 combines with J gene TRBJ1-6; D is uncertain. The CDR3 runs to 12 residues. Germline values: CDR1 MNHNS, CDR2 SASEGT. Trimming removed 6 bases at V and 7 bases at J, with 7 bases between. This CDR3 reads CASSLINSPLHF. CDR3 DNA sequence: TGTGCCAGCAGCCTAATCAATTCACCCCTCCACTTT.

This clonotype has a count of ten or more. The CDR3 DNA is TGTGCCAGCAGTTACTCTGGGGGGGGGCCTGATACGCAGTATTTT. Translating it yields CASSYSGGGPDTQYF. The chain is built from TRBV6-2 or TRBV6-3 and TRBJ2-3, with a weak D call TRBD2 (7 bases). Germline CDR1 and CDR2: MNHEY and SVGEGT. The V and J ends lost 0 bases and 6 bases respectively, with 13 bases between them. This CDR3 has 15 amino acids.

This clonotype was counted many times. CDR3 in amino acids: CASRKEAGTTDTQYF. The CDR3 DNA follows: TGTGCCAGCAGGAAGGAAGCGGGTACCACAGATACGCAGTATTTT. The rearrangement joins TRBV2 to TRBJ2-3; D perhaps matches TRBD2 (6 bases). The CDR3 is 15 residues long. Trimming took off 6 bases at V and 2 bases at J, with 15 bases between the two ends. CDR1 is SNHLY, CDR2 FYNNEI, per germline.

This clonotype was observed at least ten times. The V gene is TRBV11-1, the J gene TRBJ2-7; weak D call: TRBD2 (6 bases). Trimming left V 3 bases short and J 4 bases short, with 19 bases between. Germline V gene lookup returns CDR1 SGHAT and CDR2 FQDESV (reference sequence). The CDR3 consists of 16 residues. The chain's CDR3 is CASSFLGSGRGYEQYF. CDR3 DNA: TGTGCCAGCAGCTTCCTTGGGAGCGGACGGGGGTACGAGCAGTACTTC. Complete variable domain (other parts from reference TRBV11-1 and TRBJ2-7): EAEVAQSPRYKITEKSQAVAFWCDPISGHATLYWYRQILGQGPELLVQFQDESVVDDSQLPKDRFSAERLKGVDSTLKIQPAELGDSAMYLCASSFLGSGRGYEQYFGPGTRLTVT.

The rearrangement links TRBV6-1 to TRBJ1-1; 7 bases agree with TRBD1. Germline trimming cut 4 bases from V and 4 bases from J; bases unmatched to any gene: 6. The germline V gene has CDR1 MNHNS and CDR2 SASEGT. This CDR3 is 14 amino acids long. In DNA form, the CDR3 reads TGTGCCAGCAGTGGACAGGGCCTCATCACTGAAGCTTTCTTT. Translation: CASSGQGLITEAFF.

This clonotype was seen many times. The chain carries TRBV30 and TRBJ1-4; D unclear. The ends were cut back, 4 bases at V and 0 bases at J, with 12 bases in the middle. CDR1 is GTSNPN and CDR2 is SVGIG in the germline V gene (reference sequence). The CDR3 runs to 15 residues. The CDR3: CAWTPGGSTNEKLFF. The CDR3 DNA reads TGTGCCTGGACCCCGGGAGGCTCAACTAATGAAAAACTGTTTTTT.

This chain joins TRBV28 and TRBJ1-2; 9 positions agree with TRBD1. The CDR3 is 13 amino acids. The J segment lost 7 bases and the V segment lost 6 bases, leaving 6 bases of the junction unmatched. Germline V gives CDR1 MDHEN, CDR2 SYDVKM. The CDR3 spells CASRRQGVGGYTF. In DNA form, the CDR3 reads TGTGCCAGCAGAAGACAGGGGGTGGGTGGCTACACCTTC.

This clonotype was found a few times. The chain uses TRBV27 and TRBJ1-1; D not certain. This CDR3 has 14 residues. Trimming removed 1 base from V and 1 base from J, with 7 bases in between. CDR1 is MNHEY, CDR2 SMNVEV, per germline (reference sequence). The CDR3 protein is CASSLYPENTEAFF. The DNA of the CDR3 is TGTGCCAGCAGTTTATACCCCGAGAACACTGAAGCTTTCTTT.

This clonotype has a single count. This may be a read error, as it is one base from a much larger clone. Since the CDR3 does not end with the conserved phenylalanine or tryptophan, this likely comes from a read error. The chain has TRBV20-1 and TRBJ2-4; unclear D gene. Germline V CDR1 and CDR2: DFQATT, SNEGSKA (reference sequence). V lost 0 bases and J 0 bases, leaving 9 bases between the germline ends. CDR3 size: 15 residues. The CDR3 nucleotides read TGCAGTGCTAGAGATCCGGGTAGAGCCAAAAACATTCAGTACATC. Translated: CSARDPGRAKNIQYI.

This clonotype was counted ten times or more. The gene calls are TRBV2 and TRBJ2-6, with TRBD1 identical over 7 bases. CDR1 is SNHLY and CDR2 is FYNNEI in the germline V gene. CDR3 size: 16 residues. V was clipped by 9 bases and J by 0 bases; unmatched bases: 8. This chain's CDR3 is CARERDRASGANVLTF. CDR3 in DNA: TGTGCCAGAGAGAGGGACAGAGCCTCTGGGGCCAACGTCCTGACTTTC.

This chain joins TRBV6-2 or TRBV6-3 and TRBJ2-4; the D gene is possibly TRBD2 (6 bases). Trimming took 6 bases from V and 3 from J, leaving 9 bases between them. The CDR3 is made up of 13 amino acids. Germline V lookup: CDR1 MNHEY, CDR2 SVGEGT. CDR3 sequence: CASRRDGKNIQYF. The DNA for the CDR3 is TGTGCCAGCAGGCGGGATGGCAAAAACATTCAGTACTTC.

This chain joins TRBV7-9 and TRBJ1-5; the match to TRBD1 covers 8 bases. The V and J ends lost 3 bases and 4 bases, in that order; junction bases with no gene match: 2. There are 14 residues in the CDR3. Germline-derived CDR1 and CDR2 are SEHNR and FQNEAQ (reference sequence). The CDR3 is CASSLGDRNQPQHF. In DNA, the CDR3 is TGTGCCAGCAGCTTGGGGGACAGGAATCAGCCCCAGCATTTT.

This clonotype was counted many times. V gene TRBV27 combines with J gene TRBJ2-1; 7 bases are shared with TRBD1. The CDR3 extends over 13 amino acids. Germline CDR1 is MNHEY and CDR2 is SMNVEV (reference sequence). Trimming at V came to 6 bases and at J to 5 bases, leaving 4 bases not matched to a gene. The CDR3 DNA sequence: TGTGCCAGCAGCCCTACAGGGGACAATGAGCAGTTCTTC. It translates to CASSPTGDNEQFF.

At least ten counts were recorded for this clonotype. V gene TRBV3-1 combines with J gene TRBJ1-5; D not resolved. Trimming shortened V by 5 bases and J by 1 base, and 12 bases separated the two germline ends. The CDR3 length is 15 residues. Germline V gene sequence: CDR1 LGHDT, CDR2 YNNKEL (reference sequence). The CDR3 region has the DNA TGTGCCAGCAGCTACGGACGAGGCAGCAATCAGCCCCAGCATTTT. This gives the protein CASSYGRGSNQPQHF.

This clonotype was picked up a small number of times. The chain links TRBV6-6 to TRBJ1-1; maybe TRBD1 (5 bases). This CDR3 has 15 amino acids. The V end was cut by 0 bases, the J end by 1 base, with 9 bases between. Germline CDR1 MNHNY, CDR2 SVGAGI (reference sequence). This CDR3 reads CASSYSSGPNTEAFF. The CDR3, as DNA: TGTGCCAGCAGTTACTCGTCGGGGCCGAACACTGAAGCTTTCTTT.

This clonotype was observed a few times. Mismatch with germline at one junction end may stem from a read error. V is TRBV2 and J is TRBJ2-5; weak D call: TRBD1 (6 bases). The CDR3 is 11 amino acids. CDR1 SNHLY and CDR2 FYNNEI come from the germline V gene. The CDR3: CASSDRDTMNF. The CDR3 bases are TGTGCCAGCAGTGACCGGGACACCATGAACTTC.

This clonotype was seen only a few times. This chain joins TRBV6-5 and TRBJ1-2; the D is unclear. V was trimmed by 0 bases and J by 8 bases, leaving 13 bases between them. The germline CDR1 and CDR2 sequences are MNHEY and SVGAGI. This CDR3 has 14 residues. The CDR3 protein is CASSYSRGDRGYTF. In nucleotides, the CDR3 is TGTGCCAGCAGTTACTCGAGAGGAGATAGGGGCTACACCTTC.